The source of this T cell receptor beta chain is a study of T cell repertoires in cytomegalovirus infection (dated by TCRdb to the late 2010s). For the study in its entirety: The HLA type of each donor mattered for the analysis, because public TCR beta signatures pointed to carriage of CMV infection along with the matching HLA type. Results the study describes overall, beyond this receptor: The ex vivo response was dominated by HLA-C-restricted CMV-specific TCR beta clonotypes, and the single most frequent clonotype in two of eight donors was supplied by these HLA-C-restricted clonotypes. In both this cohort and an independent cohort of a few hundred donors, the cumulative frequency of public TCR beta family members distinguished carriers of CMV infection plus the relevant HLA type.

This clonotype was counted ten times or more. The antigen this receptor binds is unknown. One base away there is no much larger clone; base qualities are not given. TCRdb shows the sequencer as Illumina HiSeq 1500. Clones were called with MiXCR by TCRdb after fastp trimmed the public reads at Q25, and only in-frame beta chains were retained. Rows matching on CDR3 protein sequence are summarized as one entry with the most common DNA and genes. For this sample the table gives around 440,000 distinct CDR3 sequences, of which approximately 10% were detected only once. The ten most abundant clones make up around 9.6% of the sample. For this chain, trimming is 6 bases at the V end and 0 bases at the J end, and the number of junction bases without a gene match is 2. Its CDR3 holds 14 amino acids, cysteine through phenylalanine. The read is trimmed to its CDR3 DNA, 42 bases read in frame from base 1. The germline V gene gives CDR1 as SGHTA and CDR2 as FQGNSA.

The rearranged chain carries TRBV7-2 and TRBJ2-7, with 10 bases in between that match TRBD2. This clonotype was sampled from a human donor in good health (CMV status not recorded). Some clones in this sample may be carry-over from other donors' samples. Sequencing input: PBMCs. CDR3 sequence: CASRGLASSYEQYF. The nucleotide sequence is given as TGTGCCAGCAGGGGACTAGCGTCCTCCTACGAGCAGTACTTC.